What follows are 26 T cell receptor beta chains derived from one specimen sequenced in a study of prognosis after radiotherapy for stage I lung cancer. Genomic DNA was the source, and TCR beta CDR3 was amplified from it by two-round multiplex PCR. Initially, in first-round PCR, primers specific to each TRBV and TRBJ gene were used. TCRdb reprocessed the multiplex PCR reads via MiXCR and lists one record per CDR3 protein. This sample has about 51,000 distinct CDR3 sequences, with around a third found just once. Sample: PBMCs, taken before or after stereotactic body radiation therapy (not recorded which). The receptors derive from a donor aged 50 or older with non-small cell lung cancer.

This clonotype was counted at least ten times. V is TRBV4-2 and J is TRBJ1-1; D is unclear. With 4 bases removed from V and 4 bases from J, the gap between germline ends came to 10 bases. Germline V CDR1 and CDR2: LGHNA, YNFKEQ. The CDR3 runs 13 residues. The CDR3 here is CASSRLRGTEAFF. In DNA form, the CDR3 reads TGTGCCAGCAGCCGCCTGCGGGGCACTGAAGCTTTCTTT.

This clonotype was seen many times. The chain carries TRBV3-1 and TRBJ2-7; 8 bases match TRBD1. The germline V gene encodes CDR1 LGHDT and CDR2 YNNKEL (reference sequence). The CDR3 contains 16 residues. The ends lost 5 bases at V and 0 bases at J; junction bases unmatched: 9. The CDR3 region is CASSVGLGQGSYEQYF. The CDR3 DNA sequence: TGTGCCAGCAGCGTTGGGTTAGGACAGGGCTCCTACGAGCAGTACTTC.

A word on this clonotype: This likely traces to a read error, being one base from a far larger clone. The V call is TRBV7-9, the J call TRBJ2-3; D is ambiguous. The CDR3 contains 15 residues. V gave up 1 base and J gave up 4 bases, with 12 bases separating them. CDR1 and CDR2 (germline): SEHNR, FQNEAQ (reference sequence). The CDR3 DNA reads TGTGCCAGCAGCTTAGGTGGCGTGAGTTCAGATACGCAGTATTTT. Protein product: CASSLGGVSSDTQYF. The full variable domain, with the rest looked up from reference TRBV7-9 and TRBJ2-3, is DTGVSQNPRHKITKRGQNVTFRCDPISEHNRLYWYRQTLGQGPEFLTYFQNEAQLEKSRLLSDRFSAERPKGSFSTLEIQRTEQGDSAMYLCASSLGGVSSDTQYFGPGTRLTVL.

The chain has TRBV12-3 or TRBV12-4 and TRBJ1-4; D remains ambiguous. The V end was cut by 7 bases, the J end by 7 bases, with 19 bases between. This CDR3 has 15 residues. The CDR3 DNA follows: TGTGCCAGCATTCCCCCCGGGTGGGAAAGTGAAAAACTGTTTTTT. This gives the protein CASIPPGWESEKLFF.

At least ten counts were recorded for this clonotype. This chain connects TRBV20-1 to TRBJ2-2, with D possibly matching TRBD2 (5 bases). The CDR3 contains 13 residues. Germline V lookup: CDR1 DFQATT, CDR2 SNEGSKA (reference sequence). V lost 6 bases, J lost 2 bases, and 10 bases lay in between. The CDR3 sequence: CSAPPSNTGELFF. CDR3 bases: TGCAGTGCCCCCCCTAGCAACACCGGGGAGCTGTTTTTT.

This clonotype showed up many times. The chain carries TRBV7-9 and TRBJ1-3; TRBD1 might be the D (5 bases). CDR1 and CDR2 from the germline V gene are SEHNR and FQNEAQ (reference sequence). Trimming left V 5 bases short and J 1 base short, with 9 bases between. The CDR3 extends over 14 amino acids. CDR3 protein: CASSPSGSGNTIYF. In DNA form, the CDR3 reads TGTGCCAGCAGCCCATCAGGGTCTGGAAACACCATATATTTT.

Of note for this clonotype: The conserved closing phenylalanine or tryptophan is absent in this CDR3, likely reflecting a read error. The DNA is omitted, as the CDR3 cannot be located on it reliably, and the CDR3 follows TCRdb's listing. The rearrangement joins TRBV2 to TRBJ1-2; the table gives TRBD1 as D, unverified against the DNA. With termini counted, the CDR3 has 14 amino acids. Germline V gives CDR1 SNHLY, CDR2 FYNNEI. CDR3 residues: CASSQQGSNYGNTV.

This clonotype was detected ten times or more. The chain couples TRBV27 to TRBJ2-2, with 8 bases fitting TRBD2. This CDR3 comprises 16 residues. Germline CDR1 is MNHEY and CDR2 is SMNVEV (reference sequence). With 11 bases clipped from V and 3 bases from J, the junction kept 14 bases outside the gene matches. The chain's CDR3 is CARYGESGSHTGELFF. CDR3 DNA sequence: TGTGCCCGATACGGGGAGAGCGGGAGCCACACCGGGGAGCTGTTTTTT.

In this sample, this clonotype turned up many times. The gene calls are TRBV28 and TRBJ1-1; possible D gene TRBD1, 5 bases. Germline loops: CDR1 MDHEN, CDR2 SYDVKM. This CDR3 has 12 amino acids. The ends were cut back, 8 bases at V and 5 bases at J, with 12 bases in the middle. The CDR3 spells CASHDSGTEAFF. Written as DNA, the CDR3 is TGTGCCAGCCATGACTCAGGGACTGAAGCTTTCTTT.

Of note for this clonotype: A much larger clonotype is one base distant, so this may be a read error. The J gene is TRBJ2-7, the V gene TRBV3-2; the table calls TRBD1, which could not be checked here. TRBV3-2 represents a pseudogene. The CDR3 contains 16 residues. The DNA of the CDR3 is TGTGCCAGCAGCCAAGAGGGGGGGGGGACGATCGTCGAGCAGTACTTC. Residues: CASSQEGGGTIVEQYF.

For this clonotype: Just one base apart from a much larger clone, this may be a read error. V and J are TRBV4-3 and TRBJ2-2; TRBD2 is a possible D gene (7 bases). The CDR3 is 15 residues long. Trimming shortened V by 0 bases and J by 10 bases, and 15 bases separated the two germline ends. Germline-derived CDR1 and CDR2 are LGHNA and YSLEER. CDR3 loop: CASSQDLGGVVELFF. The CDR3, as DNA: TGCGCCAGCAGCCAAGATCTAGGGGGGGTCGTGGAGCTGTTTTTT.

Of note for this clonotype: This probably arose from a read error, given a far larger clone one base away. The chain has TRBV6-4 and TRBJ2-7, with a possible D match to TRBD1 (5 bases). The CDR3 contains 18 residues. Germline CDR1 MRHNA, CDR2 SNTAGT. V was trimmed by 5 bases and J by 2 bases, leaving 25 bases between them. Here the CDR3 DNA reads TGTGCCAGCAGTTACCGGAGAAGGGTCCCACAGGCTCCCTACGAGCAGTACTTC. It codes for CASSYRRRVPQAPYEQYF.

This clonotype showed up many times. The chain joins TRBV20-1 to TRBJ2-3; 9 bases align to TRBD2. Germline-derived CDR1 and CDR2 are DFQATT and SNEGSKA (reference sequence). Germline trimming cut 0 bases from V and 4 bases from J; bases unmatched to any gene: 8. The CDR3 has 16 residues. The CDR3, as DNA: TGCAGTGCTAGAGACCCTATGACTAGCGGCGCAGATACGCAGTATTTT. Protein sequence: CSARDPMTSGADTQYF.

This clonotype came up many times. V and J are TRBV29-1 and TRBJ2-1; TRBD1 is a possible D gene (7 bases). Germline-derived CDR1 and CDR2 are SQVTM and ANQGSEA. Between the trimmed V and J ends, which lost 4 bases and 8 bases, there was a span of 12 bases. CDR3 length: 12 amino acids. CDR3 loop: CSVVVRGDEQFF. The CDR3 region has the DNA TGCAGCGTTGTTGTCAGGGGGGATGAGCAGTTCTTC.

This clonotype showed up many times. The V gene is TRBV3-1, the J gene TRBJ2-4; 12 bases map to TRBD2. The CDR3 is 18 amino acids. Germline V gene lookup returns CDR1 LGHDT and CDR2 YNNKEL (reference sequence). J gave up 0 bases and V 1 base, and 4 bases lay outside the gene matches. CDR3 sequence reads: CASSQALAGGLAKNIQYF. The DNA of the CDR3 is TGTGCCAGCAGCCAAGCTCTAGCGGGAGGGCTAGCCAAAAACATTCAGTACTTC.

The rearrangement joins TRBV19 to TRBJ2-2; D possibly corresponds to TRBD2 (6 bases). Deletions cut 3 bases from V and 4 bases from J, with 6 bases between. This CDR3 is 13 amino acids long. The V gene's germline CDR1 is LNHDA and CDR2 SQIVND (reference sequence). The CDR3 DNA is TGTGCCAGTAGTATGGGGGGCACCGGGGAGCTGTTTTTT. Amino acids: CASSMGGTGELFF.

This clonotype was seen more than once but under ten times. A much bigger clone sits one base away, suggesting this may be a read error. This chain connects TRBV7-2 to TRBJ2-5; tentative D call: TRBD2 (7 bases). Germline V CDR1 and CDR2: SGHTA, FQGNSA. The CDR3 is made up of 15 amino acids. This CDR3 reads CSSSLGGTKAETQYF. The CDR3 DNA sequence: TGTTCCAGCAGCTTAGGGGGGACTAAGGCGGAGACCCAGTACTTC. Together with reference TRBV7-2 and TRBJ2-5, the CDR3 gives the full variable domain: GAGVSQSPSNKVTEKGKDVELRCDPISGHTALYWYRQSLGQGLEFLIYFQGNSAPDKSGLPSDRFSAERTGGSVSTLTIQRTQQEDSAVYLCSSSLGGTKAETQYFGPGTRLLVL.

The table lists this clonotype with a count of one. Given a far larger clone just one base away, this is likely a sequencing read error. The V gene is TRBV24-1, the J gene TRBJ2-5; D is unresolved. Germline V CDR1 and CDR2: KGHDR, SFDVKD. This CDR3 contains 12 residues. The V gene lost 4 bases and the J gene lost 11 bases, with 13 bases spanning the gap. The CDR3 protein is CATSDGRYDQYF. The CDR3 DNA sequence: TGTGCCACCAGTGACGGCCGATACGATCAGTACTTC.

Notes on this clonotype: Only one base separates this from a far larger clonotype, so it likely reflects a read error. The chain has TRBV6-2 or TRBV6-3 and TRBJ1-5, with unresolved D. This CDR3 spans 12 amino acids. CDR1 is MNHEY and CDR2 is SVGEGT in the germline V gene. The CDR3 reads CASSFGNHPQHF. CDR3 DNA sequence: TGTGCCTCCAGTTTCGGCAATCATCCCCAGCATTTT.

The chain uses TRBV5-1 and TRBJ2-3; 9 bases are shared with TRBD2. Germline values: CDR1 SGHRS, CDR2 YFSETQ. V shed 0 bases and J 3 bases; nucleotides not matched to a gene: 11. This CDR3 has 18 residues. In DNA form, the CDR3 reads TGCGCCAGCAGCTTGGACCTATCTAGCGGGGCTAGAACAGATACGCAGTATTTT. It is translated as CASSLDLSSGARTDTQYF.

There are many counts of this clonotype. This chain uses TRBV19 with TRBJ2-3; 9 nucleotides agree with TRBD2. Germline CDR1 and CDR2: LNHDA and SQIVND (reference sequence). There are 13 residues in the CDR3. Losses at the gene ends were 10 bases for V and 3 bases for J; bases not matched to a gene: 5. This chain's CDR3 is CATSLAGTDTQYF. The CDR3 DNA follows: TGTGCCACGTCCCTAGCGGGAACAGATACGCAGTATTTT.

This clonotype came up many times. The CDR3 spells CASSLFPRAGRAQETQYF. The CDR3 DNA reads as TGTGCCAGCAGCTTATTTCCCAGGGCCGGGAGGGCCCAAGAGACCCAGTACTTC. V gene TRBV7-2 combines with J gene TRBJ2-5; 8 nucleotides align to TRBD2. Germline V gene sequence: CDR1 SGHTA, CDR2 FQGNSA. The V gene end was trimmed by 2 bases and the J gene end by 1 base; junction bases not matched to a gene: 12. The CDR3 is 18 amino acids.

The genes are TRBV2 and TRBJ2-5; tentative D call: TRBD2 (7 bases). Trimming removed 8 bases from V and 6 bases from J, with 16 bases in between. The CDR3 has 13 residues. Per germline, CDR1 SNHLY and CDR2 FYNNEI. The CDR3 loop reads CASGGAGIQTQYF. The DNA of the CDR3 is TGTGCCAGCGGGGGGGCAGGGATTCAGACCCAGTACTTC.

This clonotype has more than one count but fewer than ten. A much larger clone differs by one base, so this may be a read error. The rearrangement joins TRBV24-1 to TRBJ2-3; TRBD1 might be the D (8 bases). The CDR3 has 16 residues. Looked up from germline, CDR1 is KGHDR and CDR2 is SFDVKD. The V end lost 7 bases, the J end lost 3 bases, and 19 bases lay between the germline ends. The CDR3 is CATSRTGREVTDTQYF. CDR3 nucleotides: TGTGCCACCAGCAGGACAGGGAGGGAGGTGACAGATACGCAGTATTTT.

Comment on this clonotype: A read error is the likely source, as a far larger clone sits one nucleotide away. This rearrangement joins TRBV6-4 to TRBJ2-1; D may be TRBD2 (5 bases). V was shortened by 6 bases and J by 9 bases, with 21 bases between the two germline ends. Germline V CDR1 and CDR2: MRHNA, SNTAGT. The CDR3 has 15 residues. The CDR3 loop is CASRPGKASLGEQFF. CDR3 DNA sequence: TGTGCCAGCAGGCCCGGGAAAGCCTCCTTGGGTGAGCAGTTCTTC.

Many counts were recorded for this clonotype. The CDR3 here is CASSEGRATNEKLFF. The DNA of the CDR3 is TGTGCCAGCAGTGAGGGGAGGGCTACTAATGAAAAACTGTTTTTT. The chain carries TRBV25-1 and TRBJ1-4; no clear D gene. Trimming stripped 3 bases from V and 2 bases from J, with 10 bases between. Germline-derived CDR1 and CDR2 are MGHDK and SYGVNS. The CDR3 loop spans 15 amino acids.